This T cell receptor (beta chain) comes out of a study of CD8+CD57+ T cells in acquired aplastic anemia. The wider study: Mean DNA quantity obtained from sorted CD4+ and CD8+ cells was about 3 ug. Points from the study as a whole: Overlapping CD8+ CDR3 repertoires of patients and controls contained 25 to 35 shared sequences.

Flow cytometry had shown expanded CD8+CD57+ cells in the patients chosen for sequencing. The table lists this clonotype with many counts. What it binds is not known. The V gene lost 5 bases and the J gene lost 4 bases, with 15 bases spanning the gap. The CDR3 loop spans 15 amino acids. CDR1 and CDR2 from the germline V gene are SGHVS and FNYEAQ. It was genomic DNA that served as the template for profiling TCR beta VDJ and CDR3. TCRdb used MiXCR to reprocess the reads, holding one entry per CDR3 protein. The sample records roughly 170,000 distinct CDR3 sequences, 48% being singletons. This TCR came from a human donor with aplastic anemia. J is TRBJ1-3 and V is TRBV7-6, with D perhaps matching TRBD1 (5 bases). Sequencing was carried out using sorted CD4+, CD8+, or CD8+CD57+ T cells (not recorded which) from PBMCs. Here the CDR3 DNA reads TGTGCCAGCAGCCACGGGGAGGGGCCAGGAAACACCATATATTTT. Translated: CASSHGEGPGNTIYF.